The clone carrying this TCR beta chain has more than one count but fewer than ten. This entry is derived from a study of blood T cells in healthy people across ages. V dropped 6 bases and J dropped 0; count of bases not matched to a gene: 3. Germline assignment: CDR1 DFQATT and CDR2 SNEGSKA (reference sequence). The CDR3 totals 13 residues. A second 7 to 11 cycle PCR used barcoded and J-beta primers. Via MiXCR, TCRdb re-called the 5' RACE reads, giving one row per CDR3 protein. This sample carries around 800,000 distinct CDR3 sequences, less than 80% of them seen once, and the ten largest clones take about a quarter.

The specimen sequenced was blood. This sequence was found in a man between 25 and 39 years old in good health. The V gene is TRBV20-1, the J gene TRBJ2-7, with 9 nucleotides matching TRBD2. The CDR3 nucleotides read TGCAGTGCCACTAGCGGGCACTCCTACGAGCAGTACTTC. Translated: CSATSGHSYEQYF.